This entry lists 24 T cell receptor beta chains sequenced from one sample in a study of control samples from healthy donors and cancer patients. TCRdb's table, derived via immunoSEQ multiplex PCR, lists solely in-frame clones and lacks some. The sample lists roughly 160,000 clones, 88% occurring once. Sequencing input: blood. The receptor set was obtained from a woman between 25 and 40 years old in good health.

The chain has TRBV30 and TRBJ1-4; D possibly corresponds to TRBD1 (6 bases). Germline assignment: CDR1 GTSNPN and CDR2 SVGIG (reference sequence). This CDR3 is built from 13 residues. Trimming took off 5 bases at V and 10 bases at J, with 17 bases between the two ends. The CDR3: CAWEDSNVGKLFF. The CDR3 nucleotides are TGTGCCTGGGAGGACAGCAACGTCGGAAAACTGTTTTTT.

The chain employs TRBV7-2 and TRBJ2-2; perhaps TRBD1 as D (6 bases). Germline V gene sequence: CDR1 SGHTA, CDR2 FQGNSA. The CDR3 runs 15 residues. Trimming pared 5 bases from V and 1 base from J, leaving 11 bases between. CDR3 in DNA: TGTGCCAGCAGCCCGATGACAGGGAACACCGGGGAGCTGTTTTTT. It specifies CASSPMTGNTGELFF.

This rearrangement joins TRBV5-1 to TRBJ2-3; no reliable D call. The CDR3 contains 13 residues. CDR1 is SGHRS, CDR2 YFSETQ, per germline. V lost 7 bases, J lost 5 bases, and 14 bases lay in between. The CDR3 bases are TGCGCCAGCGGCCCAAACCCCCAAGATACGCAGTATTTT. It yields the protein CASGPNPQDTQYF.

The V gene is TRBV12-3 or TRBV12-4, the J gene TRBJ1-6; D call uncertain. This CDR3 contains 12 residues. V shed 5 bases and J shed 9 bases, with 8 bases lying between them. As DNA, the CDR3 is TGTGCCAGCAGTCCCCTACGTTCACCCCTCCACTTT. This encodes CASSPLRSPLHF.

The chain employs TRBV5-5 and TRBJ1-6; 8 positions agree with TRBD1. CDR1 SGHKS and CDR2 YYEKEE come from the germline V gene (reference sequence). J gave up 8 bases and V 0 bases, and 4 bases lay outside the gene matches. This CDR3 region has 15 residues. The DNA of the CDR3 is TGTGCCAGCAGCTTGGTAATGACAGGGGATTCACCCCTCCACTTT. Translation gives CASSLVMTGDSPLHF. Using reference TRBV5-5 and TRBJ1-6 for the parts outside the CDR3, the full variable domain is DAGVTQSPTHLIKTRGQQVTLRCSPISGHKSVSWYQQVLGQGPQFIFQYYEKEERGRGNFPDRFSARQFPNYSSELNVNALLLGDSALYLCASSLVMTGDSPLHFGNGTRLTVT.

The chain is built from TRBV7-9 and TRBJ2-3; TRBD2 matches 14 bases. CDR3 length equals 18 residues. With V trimmed by 5 bases and J by 7 bases, 14 bases remained unmatched. Germline loops: CDR1 SEHNR, CDR2 FQNEAQ (reference sequence). CDR3: CASSMGTSGSPRQNTQYF. For the CDR3, the DNA is TGTGCCAGCAGCATGGGGACTAGCGGGAGTCCCCGGCAAAATACGCAGTATTTT.

The chain employs TRBV5-1 and TRBJ2-6; D remains ambiguous. The CDR3 sequence is 14 residues long. CDR1 is SGHRS, CDR2 YFSETQ, per germline. Trimming pared 6 bases from V and 0 bases from J, leaving 7 bases between. CDR3 loop: CASMSSSGANVLTF. For the CDR3, the DNA is TGCGCCAGCATGTCCAGCTCTGGGGCCAACGTCCTGACTTTC.

This chain links TRBV11-2 with TRBJ1-5; 7 positions match TRBD1. This CDR3 region has 17 residues. V lost 5 bases, J lost 3 bases, and 13 bases stayed unmatched. From germline, CDR1 is SGHAT and CDR2 FQNNGV. CDR3 loop: CASSAGTANSVNQPQHF. CDR3 bases: TGTGCCAGCAGCGCCGGGACAGCTAATTCAGTCAATCAGCCCCAGCATTTT.

This chain links TRBV27 with TRBJ1-1, with 8 bases aligning to TRBD1. Germline V gene data show CDR1 as MNHEY and CDR2 as SMNVEV (reference sequence). V shed 3 bases and J 5 bases; nucleotides not matched to a gene: 5. The CDR3 has 14 residues. This CDR3 is CASSLDRVVTEAFF. DNA of the CDR3: TGTGCCAGCAGTTTGGACAGGGTGGTGACTGAAGCTTTCTTT.

The V call is TRBV5-4, the J call TRBJ2-3; 9 bases line up with TRBD2. The V gene's germline CDR1 is SGHNT and CDR2 YYREEE (reference sequence). The CDR3 has 14 residues. With V trimmed by 2 bases and J by 6 bases, 4 bases remained unmatched. DNA for the CDR3: TGTGCCAGCAGCTTTGGACTAGCGTTGGATACGCAGTATTTT. Its protein is CASSFGLALDTQYF. Based on the CDR3 plus reference TRBV5-4 and TRBJ2-3, the full variable domain is ETGVTQSPTHLIKTRGQQVTLRCSSQSGHNTVSWYQQALGQGPQFIFQYYREEENGRGNFPPRFSGLQFPNYSSELNVNALELDDSALYLCASSFGLALDTQYFGPGTRLTVL.

This clone was found a few times. Other DNA sequences in the sample encode the same CDR3. J is TRBJ2-1 and V is TRBV5-1; 8 nucleotides align to TRBD1. The CDR3 has 15 amino acids. Germline lookup yields CDR1 SGHRS and CDR2 YFSETQ. V was clipped by 4 bases and J by 4 bases; unmatched bases: 7. The chain's CDR3 is CASSKTGESYNEQFF. DNA of the CDR3: TGCGCCAGCAGCAAGACAGGGGAGAGTTACAATGAGCAGTTCTTC.

Concerning this clone: The sample carries other DNA sequences with the same CDR3. This chain joins TRBV27 and TRBJ2-7, with D perhaps matching TRBD2 (5 bases). Trimming removed 3 bases from V and 7 bases from J, with 7 bases in between. The CDR3 covers 11 residues. Germline V gives CDR1 MNHEY, CDR2 SMNVEV (reference sequence). Written as DNA, the CDR3 is TGTGCCAGCAGTTTTGGAGGAGAGCAGTACTTC. Translating it yields CASSFGGEQYF.

The chain combines TRBV10-3 with TRBJ1-1; D unresolved. V lost 2 bases and J 4 bases, leaving 5 bases between the germline ends. The CDR3 sequence is 12 residues long. Germline CDR1 ENHRY, CDR2 SYGVKD. CDR3 amino acids: CAISERATEAFF. The DNA of the CDR3 is TGTGCCATCAGTGAGAGGGCCACTGAAGCTTTCTTT.

This rearrangement joins TRBV6-5 to TRBJ1-5; possible D gene TRBD1, 6 bases. Germline V gene lookup returns CDR1 MNHEY and CDR2 SVGAGI. Trimming cost V 5 bases and J 5 bases, with 13 bases left between them. The CDR3 totals 14 residues. The CDR3 region has the DNA TGTGCCAGCAGTCCAACAGGGTTACATCAGCCCCAGCATTTT. Translated, it gives CASSPTGLHQPQHF.

This clone has just one count. V gene TRBV27 combines with J gene TRBJ2-7; TRBD2 matches at 8 bases. CDR3 length: 13 residues. The V and J ends lost 1 base and 6 bases, in that order; junction bases with no gene match: 2. Germline lookup yields CDR1 MNHEY and CDR2 SMNVEV (reference sequence). This CDR3 reads CASSLFAGGEQYF. The CDR3, as DNA: TGTGCCAGCAGTTTATTTGCGGGGGGCGAGCAGTACTTC.

The CDR3, as DNA: TGTGCCAGCAGCGCTAGTAGCCGTTCCTACAATGAGCAGTTCTTC. Translated: CASSASSRSYNEQFF. The rearrangement links TRBV9 to TRBJ2-1; no reliable D call. The CDR3 totals 15 residues. Germline values: CDR1 SGDLS, CDR2 YYNGEE. V lost 3 bases and J lost 1, with 11 bases in between.

CDR3 amino acids: CASSPEGGGRVNHLNSPLHF. CDR3 nucleotides: TGTGCCAGCAGTCCGGAGGGGGGGGGTCGGGTTAATCACTTAAATTCACCCCTCCACTTT. The chain uses TRBV6-6 and TRBJ1-6, with a tentative D call TRBD1 (6 bases). This CDR3 has 20 amino acids. The ends were cut back, 5 bases at V and 7 bases at J, with 30 bases in the middle. Germline V gene lookup returns CDR1 MNHNY and CDR2 SVGAGI (reference sequence).

This rearrangement joins TRBV29-1 to TRBJ2-7, with D possibly TRBD2 on 6 matching bases. The germline gives CDR1 SQVTM, CDR2 ANQGSEA. The CDR3 is 16 amino acids. Trimming pared 4 bases from V and 2 bases from J, leaving 21 bases between. The CDR3 nucleotides read TGCAGCGTTGTTGGGACTTCCGGGAGTGACGCCTACGAGCAGTACTTC. This codes for CSVVGTSGSDAYEQYF.

The V gene is TRBV20-1, the J gene TRBJ1-5; D unresolved. The CDR3 sequence is 12 residues long. Trimming stripped 3 bases from V and 5 bases from J, with 8 bases between. Germline-derived CDR1 and CDR2 are DFQATT and SNEGSKA (reference sequence). The CDR3 spells CSASPPDQPQHF. The CDR3 DNA reads TGCAGTGCTAGTCCCCCCGATCAGCCCCAGCATTTT.

The chain is built from TRBV27 and TRBJ2-7; tentatively, D is TRBD2 (6 bases). Germline lookup yields CDR1 MNHEY and CDR2 SMNVEV (reference sequence). The CDR3 extends over 13 amino acids. The V and J ends lost 5 bases and 5 bases respectively, with 13 bases between them. As DNA, the CDR3 is TGTGCCAGCAGTCGGGAGATTAAACACGAGCAGTACTTC. This encodes CASSREIKHEQYF.

The CDR3 region is CASSDRGMNTEAFF. The CDR3 DNA sequence: TGTGCCAGCAGTGACCGGGGGATGAACACTGAAGCTTTCTTT. This chain joins TRBV6-1 and TRBJ1-1; possibly TRBD1 for D (5 bases). Germline-derived CDR1 and CDR2 are MNHNS and SASEGT. The CDR3 covers 14 residues. Trimming removed 3 bases from V and 0 bases from J, with 8 bases in between.

The rearrangement joins TRBV12-3 or TRBV12-4 to TRBJ2-7; tentatively, D is TRBD1 or TRBD2 (5 bases each). V shed 3 bases and J shed 3 bases, with 9 bases lying between them. This CDR3 comprises 13 residues. The DNA for the CDR3 is TGTGCCAGCAGTTTTGGGGACCGCTACGAGCAGTACTTC. This sequence encodes CASSFGDRYEQYF.

The rearrangement links TRBV15 to TRBJ1-2; no clear D gene. This CDR3 is 14 amino acids long. With 0 bases removed from V and 9 bases from J, the gap between germline ends came to 14 bases. CDR1 is LNHNV and CDR2 is YYDKDF in the germline V gene (reference sequence). The CDR3 loop reads CATSRDLAASRYTF. Written as DNA, the CDR3 is TGTGCCACCAGCAGAGATTTAGCCGCCAGCCGCTACACCTTC.

J is TRBJ2-3 and V is TRBV24-1, with 8 bases fitting TRBD2. Germline V CDR1 and CDR2: KGHDR, SFDVKD. Trimming at V came to 6 bases and at J to 7 bases, leaving 5 bases not matched to a gene. The CDR3 runs 13 residues. This CDR3 is CATSRGGLNTQYF. The CDR3 DNA reads as TGTGCCACCAGTCGCGGGGGGTTAAATACGCAGTATTTT.